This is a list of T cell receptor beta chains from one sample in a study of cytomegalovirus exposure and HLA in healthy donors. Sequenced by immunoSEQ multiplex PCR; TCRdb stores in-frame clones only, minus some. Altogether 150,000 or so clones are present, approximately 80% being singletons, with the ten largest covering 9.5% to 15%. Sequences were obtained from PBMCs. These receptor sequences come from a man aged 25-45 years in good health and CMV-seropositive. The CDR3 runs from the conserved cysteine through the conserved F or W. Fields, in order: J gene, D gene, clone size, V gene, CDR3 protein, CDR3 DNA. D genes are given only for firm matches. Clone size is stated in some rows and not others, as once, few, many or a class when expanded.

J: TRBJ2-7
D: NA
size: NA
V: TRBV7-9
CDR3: CASSLLQGYGEQYF
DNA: TGTGCCAGCAGCTTATTACAGGGTTACGGCGAGCAGTACTTC

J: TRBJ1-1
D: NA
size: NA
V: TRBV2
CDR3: CASSEGTLNTEAFF
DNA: TGTGCCAGCAGTGAAGGGACTTTGAACACTGAAGCTTTCTTT

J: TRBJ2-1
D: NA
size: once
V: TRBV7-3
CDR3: CASSLSQGNNEQFF
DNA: TGTGCCAGCAGCTTATCACAGGGTAACAATGAGCAGTTCTTC

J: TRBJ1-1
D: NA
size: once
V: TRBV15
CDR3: CATSSISGGAEAFF
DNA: TGTGCCACCAGCAGTATATCGGGGGGCGCTGAAGCTTTCTTT

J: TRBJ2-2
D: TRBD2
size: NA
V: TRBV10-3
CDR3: CAISTTGTSGHTGELFF
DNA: TGTGCCATCAGCACGACCGGGACTAGCGGGCACACCGGGGAGCTGTTTTTT

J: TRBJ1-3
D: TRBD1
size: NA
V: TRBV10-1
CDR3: CASIRITGASGNTIYF
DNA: TGCGCCAGCATTAGAATCACAGGGGCCTCTGGAAACACCATATATTTT

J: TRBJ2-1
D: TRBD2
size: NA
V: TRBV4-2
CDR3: CASSLALAGAGNEQFF
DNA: TGTGCCAGCAGCCTCGCACTAGCGGGGGCTGGCAATGAGCAGTTCTTC

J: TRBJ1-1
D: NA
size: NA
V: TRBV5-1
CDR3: CASSLDGVRTEAFF
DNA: TGCGCCAGCAGCTTGGACGGGGTACGCACTGAAGCTTTCTTT

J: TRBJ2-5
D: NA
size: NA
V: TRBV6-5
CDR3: CASSYSNAEETQYF
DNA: TGTGCCAGCAGTTACTCGAATGCGGAAGAGACCCAGTACTTC

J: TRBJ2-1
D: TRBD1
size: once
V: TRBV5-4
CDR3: CASSLPGQAYNEQFF
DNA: TGTGCCAGCAGCTTGCCGGGACAGGCTTACAATGAGCAGTTCTTC

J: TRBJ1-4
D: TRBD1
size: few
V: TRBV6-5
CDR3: CASSYDREATNEKLFF
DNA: TGTGCCAGCAGTTATGACAGGGAGGCAACTAATGAAAAACTGTTTTTT

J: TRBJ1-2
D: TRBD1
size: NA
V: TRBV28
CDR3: CASSSSSRTGPNYGYTF
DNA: TGTGCCAGCAGTTCATCATCCCGGACAGGGCCGAACTATGGCTACACCTTC

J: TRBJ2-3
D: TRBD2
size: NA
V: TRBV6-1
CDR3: CASALQGGLTDTQYF
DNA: TGTGCCTCAGCACTGCAGGGAGGGCTAACAGATACGCAGTATTTT

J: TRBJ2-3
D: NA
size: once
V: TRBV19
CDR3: CASSPAGGADTQYF
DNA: TGTGCCAGTAGTCCAGCGGGCGGGGCGGATACGCAGTATTTT

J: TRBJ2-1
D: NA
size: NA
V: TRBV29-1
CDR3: CSVEDGRQGILNEQFF
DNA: TGCAGCGTTGAAGACGGGAGACAGGGTATCCTCAATGAGCAGTTCTTC

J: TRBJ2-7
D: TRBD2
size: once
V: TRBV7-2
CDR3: CASSLPSSGRRGEQYF
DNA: TGTGCCAGCAGCTTACCTTCTAGCGGGAGGAGGGGCGAGCAGTACTTC

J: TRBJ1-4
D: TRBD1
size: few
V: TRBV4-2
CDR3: CASSQDQGVGEKLFF
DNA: TGTGCCAGCAGCCAAGACCAGGGGGTCGGTGAAAAACTGTTTTTT

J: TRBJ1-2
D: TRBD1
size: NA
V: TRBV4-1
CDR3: CASSQDTGQGTWRYTF
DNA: TGCGCCAGCAGCCAAGATACGGGACAGGGAACATGGCGCTACACCTTC

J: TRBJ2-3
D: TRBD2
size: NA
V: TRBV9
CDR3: CASSLSGTSGDTQYF
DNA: TGTGCCAGCAGCCTCTCCGGGACTAGCGGAGATACGCAGTATTTT

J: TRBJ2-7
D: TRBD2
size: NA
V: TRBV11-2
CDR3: CASSTSGIVAEQYF
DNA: TGTGCCAGCAGCACAAGCGGGATTGTCGCCGAGCAGTACTTC

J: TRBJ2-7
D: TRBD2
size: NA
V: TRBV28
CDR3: CASRLAESYEQYF
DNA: TGTGCCAGCCGACTAGCGGAGAGCTACGAGCAGTACTTC

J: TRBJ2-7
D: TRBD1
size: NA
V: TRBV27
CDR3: CASSLSPGQGADYEQYF
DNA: TGTGCCAGCAGTTTATCACCGGGACAGGGGGCCGACTACGAGCAGTACTTC

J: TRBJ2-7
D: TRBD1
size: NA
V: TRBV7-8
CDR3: CASSLGGDRTYEQYF
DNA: TGTGCCAGCAGCTTAGGTGGGGACAGGACTTACGAGCAGTACTTC

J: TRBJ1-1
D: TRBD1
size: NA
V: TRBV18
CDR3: CASSRQGETEAFF
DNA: TGTGCCAGCTCTCGACAGGGAGAGACTGAAGCTTTCTTT

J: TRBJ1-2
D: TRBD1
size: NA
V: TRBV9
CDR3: CASSLSAGTGVNYGYTF
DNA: TGTGCCAGCAGCCTCTCAGCCGGGACAGGAGTGAACTATGGCTACACCTTC

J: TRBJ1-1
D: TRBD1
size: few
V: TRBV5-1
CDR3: CASSPGQGNTEAFF
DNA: TGCGCCAGCAGCCCCGGACAGGGGAACACTGAAGCTTTCTTT

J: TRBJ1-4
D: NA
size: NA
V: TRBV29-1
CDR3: CSAGGGGIEKLFF
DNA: TGCAGCGCCGGCGGGGGGGGAATAGAAAAACTGTTTTTT

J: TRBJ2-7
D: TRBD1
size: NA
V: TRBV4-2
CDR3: CASSPQGASYEQYF
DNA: TGTGCCAGCAGCCCTCAGGGGGCGTCCTACGAGCAGTACTTC

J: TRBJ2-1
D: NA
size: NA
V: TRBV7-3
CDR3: CASSLNSAGEQFF
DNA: TGTGCCAGCAGCTTAAATTCGGCGGGAGAGCAGTTCTTC

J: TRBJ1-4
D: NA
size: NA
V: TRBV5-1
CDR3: CASSYRTTNEKLFF
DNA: TGCGCCAGCAGCTACAGGACAACTAATGAAAAACTGTTTTTT

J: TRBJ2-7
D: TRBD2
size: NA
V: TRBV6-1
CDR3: CASSAGTTPSYEQYF
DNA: TGTGCCAGCAGCGCCGGGACTACTCCCTCCTACGAGCAGTACTTC

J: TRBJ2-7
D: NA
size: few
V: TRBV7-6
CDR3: CASSLLGEDSYEQYF
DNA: TGTGCCAGCAGCTTATTGGGGGAGGACTCCTACGAGCAGTACTTC